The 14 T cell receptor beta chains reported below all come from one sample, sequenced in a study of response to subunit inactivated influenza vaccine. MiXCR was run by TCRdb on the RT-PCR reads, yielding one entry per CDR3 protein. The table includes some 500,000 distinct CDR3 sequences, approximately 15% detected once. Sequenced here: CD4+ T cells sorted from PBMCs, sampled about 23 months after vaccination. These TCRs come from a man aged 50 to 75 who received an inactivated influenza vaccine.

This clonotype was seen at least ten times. This CDR3 reads CASSRLATGYNSPLHF. CDR3 nucleotides: TGTGCCAGCAGCCGATTGGCAACAGGGTACAATTCACCCCTCCACTTT. V and J are TRBV5-4 and TRBJ1-6, with a tentative D call TRBD1 (6 bases). CDR3 size: 16 residues. The germline V gene encodes CDR1 SGHNT and CDR2 YYREEE (reference sequence). Trimming shortened V by 4 bases and J by 7 bases, and 18 bases separated the two germline ends.

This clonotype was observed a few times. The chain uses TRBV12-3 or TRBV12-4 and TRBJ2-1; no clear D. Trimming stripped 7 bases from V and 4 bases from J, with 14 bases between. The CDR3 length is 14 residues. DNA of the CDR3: TGTGCCAGCAACTATCCCGCGAAATACAATGAGCAGTTCTTC. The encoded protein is CASNYPAKYNEQFF.

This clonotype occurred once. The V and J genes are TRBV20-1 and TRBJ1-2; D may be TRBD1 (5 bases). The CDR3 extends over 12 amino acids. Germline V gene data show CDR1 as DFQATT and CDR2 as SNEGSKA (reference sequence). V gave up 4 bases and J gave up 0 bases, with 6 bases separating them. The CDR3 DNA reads TGCAGTGCTAAAGGGGCTAACTATGGCTACACCTTC. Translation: CSAKGANYGYTF.

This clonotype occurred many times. The CDR3 loop reads CASSQEGGSAAFF. The CDR3 DNA reads as TGCGCCAGCAGCCAAGAGGGAGGATCGGCAGCTTTCTTT. The J gene is TRBJ1-1, the V gene TRBV4-3; D is undetermined. Trimming left V 0 bases short and J 10 bases short, with 12 bases between. The CDR3 loop spans 13 amino acids. The germline CDR1 and CDR2 sequences are LGHNA and YSLEER.

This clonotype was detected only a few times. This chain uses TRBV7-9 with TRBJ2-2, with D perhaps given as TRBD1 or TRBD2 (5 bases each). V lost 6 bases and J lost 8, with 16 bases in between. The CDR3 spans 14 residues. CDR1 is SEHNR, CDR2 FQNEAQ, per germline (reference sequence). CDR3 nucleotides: TGTGCCAGCAGACCGGGGACCCCTACAGGGGAGCTGTTTTTT. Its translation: CASRPGTPTGELFF. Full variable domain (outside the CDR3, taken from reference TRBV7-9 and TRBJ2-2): DTGVSQNPRHKITKRGQNVTFRCDPISEHNRLYWYRQTLGQGPEFLTYFQNEAQLEKSRLLSDRFSAERPKGSFSTLEIQRTEQGDSAMYLCASRPGTPTGELFFGEGSRLTVL.

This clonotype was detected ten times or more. The DNA for the CDR3 is TGCGCCAGCAGCCCTGGGACAGGGGACAATGAGCAGTTCTTC. Amino acid sequence: CASSPGTGDNEQFF. The J gene is TRBJ2-1, the V gene TRBV5-1; TRBD1 agrees at 10 bases. The CDR3 is 14 amino acids. The germline gives CDR1 SGHRS, CDR2 YFSETQ. With 4 bases clipped from V and 5 bases from J, the junction kept 3 bases outside the gene matches.

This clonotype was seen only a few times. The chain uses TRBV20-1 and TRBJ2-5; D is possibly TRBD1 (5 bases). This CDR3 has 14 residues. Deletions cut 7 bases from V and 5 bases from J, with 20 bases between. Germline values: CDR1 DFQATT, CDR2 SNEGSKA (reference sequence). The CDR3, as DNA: TGCAGTGTTGTTCGAGCAGGGCGCAGGGAGACCCAGTACTTC. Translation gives CSVVRAGRRETQYF.

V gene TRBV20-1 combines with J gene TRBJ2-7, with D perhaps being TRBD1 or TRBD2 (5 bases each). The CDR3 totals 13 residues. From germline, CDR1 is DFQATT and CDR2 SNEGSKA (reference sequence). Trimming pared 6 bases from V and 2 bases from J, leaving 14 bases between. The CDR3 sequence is CSAATGTTYEQYF. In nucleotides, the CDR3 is TGCAGTGCCGCTACCGGGACGACCTACGAGCAGTACTTC.

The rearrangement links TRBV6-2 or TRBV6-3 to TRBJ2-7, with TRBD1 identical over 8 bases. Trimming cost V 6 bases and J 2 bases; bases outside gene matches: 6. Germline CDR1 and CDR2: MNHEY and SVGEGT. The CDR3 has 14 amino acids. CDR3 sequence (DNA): TGTGCCAGCAGGCGACAGGGGTGGACCTACGAGCAGTACTTC. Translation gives CASRRQGWTYEQYF.

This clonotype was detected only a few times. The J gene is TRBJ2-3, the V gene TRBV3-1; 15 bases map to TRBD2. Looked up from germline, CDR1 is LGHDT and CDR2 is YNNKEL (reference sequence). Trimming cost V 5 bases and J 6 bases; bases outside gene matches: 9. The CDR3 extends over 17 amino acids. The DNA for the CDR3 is TGTGCCAGCAGCAAAACCGGGACTAGCGGGGGGAGTGATACGCAGTATTTT. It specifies CASSKTGTSGGSDTQYF.

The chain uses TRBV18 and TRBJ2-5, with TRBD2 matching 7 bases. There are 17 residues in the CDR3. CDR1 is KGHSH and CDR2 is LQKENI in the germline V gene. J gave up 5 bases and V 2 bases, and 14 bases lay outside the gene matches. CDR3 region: CASSPDRTSAIGETQYF. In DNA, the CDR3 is TGTGCCAGCTCACCAGACCGTACTAGCGCCATTGGGGAGACCCAGTACTTC.

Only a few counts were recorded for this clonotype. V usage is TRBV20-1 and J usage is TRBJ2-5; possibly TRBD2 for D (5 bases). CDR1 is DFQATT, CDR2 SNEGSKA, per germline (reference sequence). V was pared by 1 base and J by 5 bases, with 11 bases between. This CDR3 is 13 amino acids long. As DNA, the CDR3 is TGCAGTGCTAGAGTGCTAGCTGGCGAGACCCAGTACTTC. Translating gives CSARVLAGETQYF.

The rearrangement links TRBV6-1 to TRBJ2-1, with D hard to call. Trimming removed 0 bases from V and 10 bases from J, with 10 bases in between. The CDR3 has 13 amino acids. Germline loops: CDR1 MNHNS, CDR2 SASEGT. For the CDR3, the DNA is TGTGCCAGCAGTGAAGCGGGTGTGTGGGAGCAGTTCTTC. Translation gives CASSEAGVWEQFF.

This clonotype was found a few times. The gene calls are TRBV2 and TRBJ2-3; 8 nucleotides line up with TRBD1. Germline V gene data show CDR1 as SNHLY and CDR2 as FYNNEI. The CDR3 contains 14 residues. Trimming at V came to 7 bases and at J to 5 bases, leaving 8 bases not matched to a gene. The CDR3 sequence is CASTLDRAGDTQYF. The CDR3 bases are TGTGCCAGCACCCTGGACAGGGCGGGAGATACGCAGTATTTT.